This TCR beta chain derives from a study of regulatory T cells in long-lasting Graves disease (dated by TCRdb to 2020 to 2022). Broadly, across the study: Newly diagnosed Graves' disease patients had taken antithyroid drugs for less than 3 months. A total of 35 or so samples underwent TCR sequencing: around 13 from persistent and roughly 20 from newly diagnosed Graves' disease patients. Patients with persistent Graves' disease were compared with patients with newly diagnosed Graves' disease using TCR sequencing and RNA sequencing of peripheral blood. The study was conducted in China and was registered as a clinical trial.

V is trimmed back by 5 bases and J by 5 bases, and the junction contains 8 bases that no gene match accounts for. Reading the germline V gene (reference sequence) gives CDR1 MNHEY and CDR2 SMNVEV. Including cysteine and phenylalanine, the CDR3 has 14 amino acids. Only CDR3 DNA remains: 42 bases, in frame from the first base. Here is what the overall study found, with its caveats: The small sample size was acknowledged by the authors as a limitation that may reduce accuracy. Preferential use of TRBV28, TRBJ1-2 and TRBJ2-5 was observed in persistent disease, whereas TRBV20-1 and TRBJ2-1 were favored in newly diagnosed disease. Only the TCR beta chain was sequenced and analyzed. The study examined only peripheral blood because the primary lesion, thyroid tissue, could not be accessed. Patients with persistent disease shared more public clonotypes (approximately 2,500) than newly diagnosed patients did (966). Persistent Graves' disease patients showed lower TCR Shannon entropy and fewer highly expanded clones than newly diagnosed patients, suggesting clonal expansion.

This clonotype was detected a few times. What this receptor recognizes is not known. One base away there is no much larger clone; base qualities are not given. The intended sense of this specimen's time point label: newly diagnosed GD, antithyroid drugs for less than 3 months. RNA was extracted from PBMCs in TRIzol for both TCR sequencing and RNA sequencing. The diagnosis of Graves' disease was made according to American Thyroid Association guidelines. Patients were recruited from an endocrinology department in Xi'an, China. Each patient gave about 10 milliliters of peripheral blood, collected in an EDTA anticoagulant tube. PBMCs were isolated by Ficoll Paque Plus density gradient separation without further T cell sorting. An Agilent 2100 Bioanalyzer and agarose gel were used to assess RNA quality, and a NanoDrop 2000 was used to measure RNA concentration. Receptors were amplified or captured by multiplex PCR. For sequencing, an Illumina HiSeq 4000 was employed. To build TCR beta libraries, CDR3 regions were amplified by Arm-PCR using iRepertoire HTBI primers. PCR products were gel purified before sequencing. For the original study's pipeline: Gene usage analysis of CDR3 amino acid clonotypes relied on the 60 or so TRBV and 13 to 15 TRBJ segments identified across samples. COPE and FqMerger were used to merge filtered high-quality paired reads into contigs. BLAST was used to align contigs to the IMGT TRBV, TRBD and TRBJ reference genes, and CDR3 was defined following IMGT. Highly expanded clones were defined as clonotypes with a frequency above 0.1%. Shannon entropy was used to measure repertoire diversity, and the Gini coefficient was used to measure V-J evenness. A clonotype found in more than one individual was treated as public. Through fastp at Q25 and MiXCR, TCRdb rebuilt clones from the public reads, retaining in-frame beta chains. Rows are combined by CDR3 protein, so each entry shows the most common genes and DNA. The V and J calls here are based on TCRdb, not the publication. This sample is represented by 400,000 to 500,000 distinct CDR3 sequences; about a sixth of them were singletons. The top ten clones comprise about 23% of the sample.

The data were also submitted as part of a second study, on T cells in Graves' hyperthyroidism and ophthalmopathy. Looking at the second paper: A patient counted as having stable Graves' hyperthyroidism if no progression to ophthalmopathy occurred over 18 months of follow-up. Hyperthyroidism patients were aged 18 to 65 years and newly diagnosed, with disease duration of less than 2 months. Any patient with an uncontrolled infection, another autoimmune disease, pregnancy or lactation was excluded. Diagnoses relied on clinical symptoms, serum thyroxine and TRAb, thyroid ultrasound and orbital computed tomography. The first round of RT-PCR for the TCR CDR3 was performed with the HTBI primer set and the Qiagen OneStep RT-PCR kit. Most expanded thyroid clonotypes (frequency above 0.001) were also detected in blood, suggesting blood repertoires may reflect thyroid immune responses. A model built on a 13 V-J signature distinguished ophthalmopathy from stable hyperthyroidism, reaching over 85% sensitivity and 81.08% specificity in cross-validation and 80%/75% in testing. In validation, the model predicted progression to ophthalmopathy a median of roughly six months before onset, with roughly 70% sensitivity and 72.22% specificity. To identify distinguishing TCR V-J signatures, a discovery cohort of around 98 patients was used, comprising 40 to 45 with Graves' ophthalmopathy and around 57 with stable Graves' hyperthyroidism. Whether ophthalmopathy could be predicted prospectively was tested in an independent validation cohort made up of about 20 hyperthyroidism patients plus 17 patients who later progressed to ophthalmopathy. The 75 to 100 discovery patients were divided at random into training and test sets in a 7:3 ratio. In more than 5 Graves' hyperthyroidism patients, the study also compared T-cell repertoires from thyroid tissue with T-cell repertoires from blood. After sampling, hyperthyroidism patients received methimazole starting at 30 mg daily, and ophthalmopathy patients received high-dose intravenous methylprednisolone. The libraries were constructed in a second round of multiplex PCR and then size-selected and purified. Sequencing of the libraries was done on an Illumina HiSeq2000 using paired-end 100 bp reads. SOAPnuke was used to process the raw data, throwing out any read that contained adapters or uncalled bases, had a mean Phred below 15, or lacked an exact constant-primer or identifier match. High-quality paired reads were merged using COPE v1.2.5, and each unique nucleotide sequence was defined as a clonotype. MiTCR v1.1 was used to align clonotypes to the IMGT TRBV, TRBD and TRBJ reference segments. Analysis was restricted to V-J combinations with a frequency above 0.0001, which covered roughly 99% of repertoires. The TCS score was defined as F50 (clonal expansion) divided by E x V (chaos), with BLOSUM62-based TCRdist calculated between CDR3 peptides within each V-J. Welch's t-statistics and random forest reduced around 550 V-J features to 10 to 15, which were used in a naive Bayes classifier (R e1071). Sample size was not statistically predetermined, and investigators were not blinded to group allocation. The paper describes TCR Vbeta CDR3 sequencing of about 140 peripheral blood samples, made up of 43 ophthalmopathy patients, approximately 76 hyperthyroidism patients and roughly 17 progressor patients.

The input for sequencing was peripheral blood mononuclear cells (PBMCs), taken at new diagnosis, from a patient treated with antithyroid drugs. Rearrangement joined TRBV27 to TRBJ2-5; the junction holds 7 bases that match TRBD1. This receptor was obtained from a woman under 30 with Graves disease. Donor details come from another sample of the same person, matched by shared clones. The CDR3 region has the sequence CASSKTGNSETQYF. The DNA sequence follows: TGTGCCAGCAGTAAGACAGGGAATTCGGAGACCCAGTACTTC.